This is a list of T cell receptor beta chains from one sample in a study of CD8+ T cells in alopecia areata. Profiling relied on immunoSEQ multiplex PCR, and the TCRdb table lists in-frame clones only, not all of them. The data show 150,000 to 200,000 clones, around 51% seen once. The input for sequencing was CD8+ T cells sorted from blood, taken around week 53, from a patient treated with tofacitinib. These receptors were obtained from a human donor with alopecia areata. Each CDR3 is given with its conserved first and last residue. The D gene is left open where the match is weak. Rows may omit the clone size; those that give it use once, few, many or a size class.

clone_size: NA
v_call: TRBV29-1
d_call: NA
j_call: TRBJ2-7
cdr3_nt: TGCAGCGTTGAAGATCTTCAGGGCGAGCAGTACTTC
cdr3_aa: CSVEDLQGEQYF

clone_size: NA
v_call: TRBV6-5
d_call: NA
j_call: TRBJ2-7
cdr3_nt: TGTGCCAGCAGTCGCGAGGTAGCGGACTACGAGCAGTACTTC
cdr3_aa: CASSREVADYEQYF

clone_size: NA
v_call: TRBV6-6
d_call: NA
j_call: TRBJ2-5
cdr3_nt: TGTGCCAGCAGTTACTCGGTAGAAGAGACCCAGTACTTC
cdr3_aa: CASSYSVEETQYF

clone_size: NA
v_call: TRBV30
d_call: NA
j_call: TRBJ2-1
cdr3_nt: TGTGCCTGGAGTGTAGGGGTCGAGCAGTTCTTC
cdr3_aa: CAWSVGVEQFF

clone_size: NA
v_call: TRBV6-5
d_call: NA
j_call: TRBJ2-5
cdr3_nt: TGTGCCAGCAGTTACTTGGGTGGGGAGACCCAGTACTTC
cdr3_aa: CASSYLGGETQYF

clone_size: NA
v_call: TRBV5-6
d_call: NA
j_call: TRBJ1-5
cdr3_nt: TGTGCCAGCAGCTTGACGGGTCAGCCCCAGCATTTT
cdr3_aa: CASSLTGQPQHF

clone_size: once
v_call: TRBV29-1
d_call: NA
j_call: TRBJ1-4
cdr3_nt: TGCAGCGTTGAATCATACGGGGGTAATGAAAAACTGTTTTTT
cdr3_aa: CSVESYGGNEKLFF

clone_size: few
v_call: TRBV29-1
d_call: NA
j_call: TRBJ2-5
cdr3_nt: TGCAGCGTTGCCTCACAAGAGACCCAGTACTTC
cdr3_aa: CSVASQETQYF

clone_size: NA
v_call: TRBV19
d_call: NA
j_call: TRBJ2-7
cdr3_nt: TGTGCCAGTAGTATGGGGCCAGGGATCTCCTACGAGCAGTACTTC
cdr3_aa: CASSMGPGISYEQYF

clone_size: NA
v_call: TRBV10-3
d_call: TRBD1
j_call: TRBJ1-1
cdr3_nt: TGTGCCATCAGTGAGTCGACAGGGGACACTGAAGCTTTCTTT
cdr3_aa: CAISESTGDTEAFF

clone_size: NA
v_call: TRBV4-3
d_call: TRBD2
j_call: TRBJ2-7
cdr3_nt: TGCGCCAGCAGCCAAGAGCTAGCGGGGGGCATGATCTACGAGCAGTACTTC
cdr3_aa: CASSQELAGGMIYEQYF

clone_size: few
v_call: TRBV13
d_call: NA
j_call: TRBJ2-2
cdr3_nt: TGTGCCAGCAGCTCAAGCTCTCTGAGTCGTGGGGAGCTGTTTTTT
cdr3_aa: CASSSSSLSRGELFF

clone_size: once
v_call: TRBV6-1
d_call: NA
j_call: TRBJ1-1
cdr3_nt: TGTGCCAGCAGTGGGTGGGGGGGGAAGCGTGGGCCTGAAGCTTTCTTT
cdr3_aa: CASSGWGGKRGPEAFF

clone_size: many
v_call: TRBV6-5
d_call: NA
j_call: TRBJ1-6
cdr3_nt: TGTGCCAGCAGTTACCCTAATTCACCCCTCCACTTT
cdr3_aa: CASSYPNSPLHF

clone_size: NA
v_call: TRBV7-9
d_call: NA
j_call: TRBJ1-2
cdr3_nt: TGTGCCAGCAGCCCACGGGCTAATGGGTACACCTTC
cdr3_aa: CASSPRANGYTF

clone_size: NA
v_call: TRBV7-6
d_call: NA
j_call: TRBJ2-3
cdr3_nt: TGTGCCAGCAGCTTCATCGGGGAGGAGACTAGCACAGATACGCAGTATTTT
cdr3_aa: CASSFIGEETSTDTQYF

clone_size: NA
v_call: TRBV7-9
d_call: NA
j_call: TRBJ1-1
cdr3_nt: TGTGCCAGCAGCCTCAGGGCGGGGATCTCTGAAGCTTTCTTT
cdr3_aa: CASSLRAGISEAFF

clone_size: large
v_call: TRBV18
d_call: TRBD2
j_call: TRBJ2-3
cdr3_nt: TGTGCCAGCTCACGCCCTTGGGGGGGACCTAAAACCACAGATACGCAGTATTTT
cdr3_aa: CASSRPWGGPKTTDTQYF

clone_size: NA
v_call: TRBV18
d_call: NA
j_call: TRBJ1-2
cdr3_nt: TGTGCCAGCTCACCAGATGACGGGTCTCACGGCTACACCTTC
cdr3_aa: CASSPDDGSHGYTF

clone_size: NA
v_call: TRBV27
d_call: NA
j_call: TRBJ2-3
cdr3_nt: TGTGCCAGCAGCAGCACAGATACGCAGTATTTT
cdr3_aa: CASSSTDTQYF

clone_size: NA
v_call: TRBV9
d_call: NA
j_call: TRBJ1-1
cdr3_nt: TGTGCCAGCAGCGTAGGAGGGGAGACCGAAGCTTTCTTT
cdr3_aa: CASSVGGETEAFF

clone_size: NA
v_call: TRBV7-9
d_call: TRBD1
j_call: TRBJ2-7
cdr3_nt: TGTGCCAGCAGCTGGTCAGGGGGCCCCTACGAGCAGTACTTC
cdr3_aa: CASSWSGGPYEQYF

clone_size: NA
v_call: TRBV9
d_call: TRBD1
j_call: TRBJ1-6
cdr3_nt: TGTGCCAGCAGTCCAGGGGGTATCAATTCACCCCTCCACTTT
cdr3_aa: CASSPGGINSPLHF

clone_size: few
v_call: TRBV13
d_call: NA
j_call: TRBJ2-7
cdr3_nt: TGTGCCAGCAGCTTAGAGCAGAACTACGAGCAGTACTTC
cdr3_aa: CASSLEQNYEQYF

clone_size: NA
v_call: TRBV29-1
d_call: TRBD1
j_call: TRBJ1-2
cdr3_nt: TGCAGCGTTGAAGGCCCGCGGGACAGGGGACCTATCGGCTACACCTTC
cdr3_aa: CSVEGPRDRGPIGYTF

clone_size: few
v_call: TRBV4-2
d_call: NA
j_call: TRBJ1-1
cdr3_nt: TGTGCCAGCAGCCAAACTTTGAACACTGAAGCTTTCTTT
cdr3_aa: CASSQTLNTEAFF

clone_size: NA
v_call: TRBV27
d_call: NA
j_call: TRBJ1-2
cdr3_nt: TGTGCCAGCAGTTCCTACCCAGGGATGCATGGCTACACCTTC
cdr3_aa: CASSSYPGMHGYTF

clone_size: NA
v_call: TRBV29-1
d_call: NA
j_call: TRBJ2-7
cdr3_nt: TGCAGCGTACTAACGGGGGACCTCTACGAGCAGTACTTC
cdr3_aa: CSVLTGDLYEQYF

clone_size: NA
v_call: TRBV25-1
d_call: NA
j_call: TRBJ1-2
cdr3_nt: TGTGCCAGCAGCCTATTACAGGGTGGTGGCTACACCTTC
cdr3_aa: CASSLLQGGGYTF

clone_size: NA
v_call: TRBV27
d_call: NA
j_call: TRBJ2-7
cdr3_nt: TGTGCCAGCAGTCAAGGGGGGGCCTCGGGCGAGCAGTACTTC
cdr3_aa: CASSQGGASGEQYF

clone_size: NA
v_call: TRBV10-3
d_call: TRBD2
j_call: TRBJ2-3
cdr3_nt: TGTGCCATCATGACGACTAGCGGGGGGCCGGATACGCAGTATTTT
cdr3_aa: CAIMTTSGGPDTQYF